The following is a T cell receptor (beta chain) sequence with its context. The data were obtained in a study of blood T cell repertoires in COVID-19. Across the whole study: COVID-19 samples from acute and convalescent phases originated in the United States, Italy and Spain.

Germline loops: CDR1 SNHLY, CDR2 FYNNEI. V trimming: 4 bases; J trimming: 7 bases; junction bases outside the gene matches: 4. The CDR3 spans 14 residues. Using immunoSEQ multiplex PCR, the repertoire was profiled, and TCRdb retains in-frame clones only, with some absent. This sample carries about 110,000 clones, 65% to 85% of them seen once, and the ten largest clones take roughly 0.89%. This chain uses TRBV2 with TRBJ2-1; 10 bases are a match to TRBD1. The receptor comes from an older woman with acute or convalescent COVID-19. The sequenced material came from peripheral blood. The CDR3 DNA is TGTGCCAGCAGTGCCGGGACAGGGGTTAATGAGCAGTTCTTC. This gives the protein CASSAGTGVNEQFF. The whole variable domain, filled in from reference TRBV2 and TRBJ2-1, reads EPEVTQTPSHQVTQMGQEVILRCVPISNHLYFYWYRQILGQKVEFLVSFYNNEISEKSEIFDDQFSVERPDGSNFTLKIRSTKLEDSAMYFCASSAGTGVNEQFFGPGTRLTVL.